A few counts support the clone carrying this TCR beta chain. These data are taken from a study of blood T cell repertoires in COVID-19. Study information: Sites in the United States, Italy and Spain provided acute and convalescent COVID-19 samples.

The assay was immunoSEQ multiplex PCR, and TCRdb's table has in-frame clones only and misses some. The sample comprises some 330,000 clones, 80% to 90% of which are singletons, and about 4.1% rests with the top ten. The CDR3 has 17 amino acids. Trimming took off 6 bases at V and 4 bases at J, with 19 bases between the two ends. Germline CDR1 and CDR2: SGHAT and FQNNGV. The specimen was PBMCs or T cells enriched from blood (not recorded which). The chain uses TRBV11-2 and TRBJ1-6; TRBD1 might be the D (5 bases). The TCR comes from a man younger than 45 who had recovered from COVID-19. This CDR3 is CASRERGMKVYNSPLHF. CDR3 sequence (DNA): TGTGCCAGCAGAGAAAGGGGAATGAAGGTTTATAATTCACCCCTCCACTTT.